This TCR beta chain was obtained from a study of TIL therapy for anti-PD-1-resistant metastatic lung cancer (dated by TCRdb to about 2021). Regarding the complete study: Tumors were harvested prior to any PD-1/PD-L1 blockade, after which nivolumab was administered to patients, and lymphodepletion, expanded TIL infusion and IL-2 were given to patients who progressed. The cohort was composed predominantly of lung adenocarcinoma, with a handful of EGFR-mutant and two ALK-rearranged tumors included, and half of patients were identified as current or former smokers. Enrolled patients had a median age of around 56 years (range about 38-85) and a median tumor PD-L1 proportion score of over 5.5%. Across the cohort, whole-exome sequencing showed a median non-synonymous tumor mutation burden of roughly 1.5 mutations per megabase. Clonotypes were tracked across tumor, expanded TIL product and serial blood samples by T cell receptor beta sequencing of tumor and peripheral blood. The paper as a whole reports these results and caveats: The baseline peripheral repertoire was partially replaced by infused TIL clonotypes, which then decayed over months, and persistence showed no apparent association with response. The study protocol defined all tumor marker inferences as exploratory. Because the cohort was highly selected, with more treatment-naive, never-smoker and oncogene-addicted patients than is typical, generalizability is limited.

Concerning this clone: Its target antigen remains unknown. Qualities for individual bases were not recorded, and no much larger clone is one base off.

TCR beta CDR3 regions were amplified from genomic DNA with the immunoSEQ v3 hsTCRB kit using bias-controlled multiplex PCR. An Illumina NextSeq 500 was used to sequence the TCR libraries, reaching around 2 million read pairs at survey level or roughly 5-6.5 million at deep level. The paper's data handling went like this. V, D and J genes were assigned, non-productive sequences were removed, and clonality was reported by immunoSEQ Analyzer software. Repertoires of infused TIL and blood were compared using productive Simpson clonality and the Morisita overlap index of productive TRB rearrangements. Absolute clonotype counts in blood were estimated as lymphocyte count times CD3+ fraction times the clone's productive frequency. In its TCRdb copy, this immuneACCESS table keeps in-frame sequences only and misses some clones. Where compared with another copy, unresolved V genes explain less than half of these, and the others have no known cause. The V and J calls and the clone size are those of that table, but D and trimming were determined from the DNA. In this sample the table shows roughly 16,000 clones, 70% to 80% of which occur a single time. 36% of the sample goes to the ten largest clones.

V sheds 0 bases and J sheds 5 bases, leaving 17 bases between their ends. From cysteine to phenylalanine, the CDR3 is 16 amino acids long. The retained sequence is limited to the CDR3, 48 bases, with the frame set at the first base. According to the germline V gene, CDR1 reads SGHRS and CDR2 reads YFSETQ. The time point label, as the study defines it: pre-treatment sample, taken before nivolumab and TIL therapy. A phase I trial run at two centers enrolled adults with stage 4 NSCLC between late 2017 and early 2020. The samples were obtained from a phase I trial that was single-arm and open-label and tested tumor-infiltrating lymphocyte therapy combined with nivolumab in advanced non-small cell lung cancer. Mononuclear cells from blood collected in EDTA tubes were isolated on a Ficoll gradient and snap-frozen as pellets, and DNA was then extracted using a Qiagen mini-prep kit.

Sample: blood, taken at baseline. The receptor was isolated from a person aged 25 to 80 with non-small cell lung cancer. Rearrangement joined TRBV5-1 to TRBJ1-2; 5 matching bases give a weak D call of TRBD1. The DNA is as follows: TGCGCCAGCAGCTTGGGGTCGTTCGCACGGGGGTATGGCTACACCTTC. The translation is CASSLGSFARGYGYTF. The CDR3 plus the reference TRBV5-1 and TRBJ1-2 genes for the other parts give the full variable domain: KAGVTQTPRYLIKTRGQQVTLSCSPISGHRSVSWYQQTPGQGLQFLFEYFSETQRNKGNFPGRFSGRQFSNSRSEMNVSTLELGDSALYLCASSLGSFARGYGYTFGSGTRLTVV.